Below, 20 T cell receptor beta chains from the same sample are listed, as sequenced in a study of cytomegalovirus exposure and HLA in healthy donors. The table came from immunoSEQ multiplex PCR; TCRdb's copy has only in-frame clones and leaves some out. The data contain roughly 300,000 clones, approximately 90% of them singletons. The source material was PBMCs. These receptors were taken from a woman aged 18-29 years in good health and CMV-seronegative.

The chain uses TRBV5-4 and TRBJ1-1, with TRBD1 identical over 8 bases. V shed 3 bases and J 2 bases; nucleotides not matched to a gene: 3. The CDR3 sequence is 14 residues long. CDR1 is SGHNT, CDR2 YYREEE, per germline (reference sequence). CDR3 sequence: CASSSTGANTEAFF. The CDR3 nucleotides are TGTGCCAGCAGCTCGACAGGGGCAAACACTGAAGCTTTCTTT. The full variable domain, its missing parts supplied by reference TRBV5-4 and TRBJ1-1, is ETGVTQSPTHLIKTRGQQVTLRCSSQSGHNTVSWYQQALGQGPQFIFQYYREEENGRGNFPPRFSGLQFPNYSSELNVNALELDDSALYLCASSSTGANTEAFFGQGTRLTVV.

The genes are TRBV4-3 and TRBJ1-3; D is unresolved. The CDR3 is 15 residues long. Trimming shortened V by 0 bases and J by 0 bases, and 6 bases separated the two germline ends. Germline V lookup: CDR1 LGHNA, CDR2 YSLEER. The CDR3 bases are TGCGCCAGCAGCCAAGAGTCCAACTCTGGAAACACCATATATTTT. It specifies CASSQESNSGNTIYF.

V gene TRBV5-1 combines with J gene TRBJ2-7; D is perhaps TRBD1 (6 bases). The germline V gene encodes CDR1 SGHRS and CDR2 YFSETQ. The V end lost 4 bases, the J end lost 5 bases, and 13 bases lay between the germline ends. This CDR3 has 13 amino acids. The CDR3 protein is CASSRGHGDEQYF. The CDR3 DNA sequence: TGCGCCAGCAGCCGGGGACACGGGGACGAGCAGTACTTC. Complete variable domain (other parts from reference TRBV5-1 and TRBJ2-7): KAGVTQTPRYLIKTRGQQVTLSCSPISGHRSVSWYQQTPGQGLQFLFEYFSETQRNKGNFPGRFSGRQFSNSRSEMNVSTLELGDSALYLCASSRGHGDEQYFGPGTRLTVT.

The chain joins TRBV28 to TRBJ2-6, with a possible D match to TRBD2 (5 bases). Germline assignment: CDR1 MDHEN and CDR2 SYDVKM. The CDR3 spans 13 residues. V lost 7 bases, J lost 9 bases, and 13 bases lay in between. The CDR3 is CASKAEGGNVLTF. The CDR3 bases are TGTGCCAGCAAGGCCGAGGGTGGCAACGTCCTGACTTTC.

V is TRBV28 and J is TRBJ2-3, with TRBD2 matching 12 bases. The V segment lost 1 base and the J segment 6 bases; nucleotides outside the gene matches: 5. CDR1 and CDR2 (germline): MDHEN, SYDVKM. The CDR3 spans 16 residues. In DNA form, the CDR3 reads TGTGCCAGCAGTTTATTCCGGACTAGCGGGGCCGATACGCAGTATTTT. It codes for CASSLFRTSGADTQYF.

The chain couples TRBV7-6 to TRBJ2-2, with a tentative D call TRBD2 (6 bases). Trimming removed 0 bases from V and 5 bases from J, with 10 bases in between. Germline V gene sequence: CDR1 SGHVS, CDR2 FNYEAQ. CDR3 size: 15 residues. DNA of the CDR3: TGTGCCAGCAGCTTAGCGGGAGGAGAAACCGGGGAGCTGTTTTTT. Protein: CASSLAGGETGELFF.

This clone showed up just a few times. V is TRBV6-6 and J is TRBJ2-7, with D possibly TRBD1 on 6 matching bases. V lost 6 bases and J 2 bases, leaving 14 bases between the germline ends. This CDR3 comprises 14 residues. Germline loops: CDR1 MNHNY, CDR2 SVGAGI (reference sequence). The CDR3 spells CASSRDRHTYEQYF. In nucleotides, the CDR3 is TGTGCCAGCAGCCGAGACAGGCATACCTACGAGCAGTACTTC.

The chain links TRBV9 to TRBJ1-2, with D perhaps TRBD1 (5 bases). The germline V gene has CDR1 SGDLS and CDR2 YYNGEE. The CDR3 loop spans 17 amino acids. V was pared by 4 bases and J by 0 bases, with 19 bases between. The CDR3 spells CASSSGGGKEANYGYTF. The DNA of the CDR3 is TGTGCCAGCAGCTCTGGGGGAGGCAAAGAAGCTAACTATGGCTACACCTTC.

The chain has TRBV7-2 and TRBJ2-3; D gene unclear. V dropped 5 bases and J dropped 2 bases, with 8 bases sitting between them. Germline values: CDR1 SGHTA, CDR2 FQGNSA. The CDR3 is made up of 13 amino acids. The chain's CDR3 is CASSLSITDTQYF. In nucleotides, the CDR3 is TGTGCCAGCAGCCTATCGATCACAGATACGCAGTATTTT. Supplemented by reference TRBV7-2 and TRBJ2-3, the full variable domain reads GAGVSQSPSNKVTEKGKDVELRCDPISGHTALYWYRQSLGQGLEFLIYFQGNSAPDKSGLPSDRFSAERTGGSVSTLTIQRTQQEDSAVYLCASSLSITDTQYFGPGTRLTVL.

The chain is built from TRBV28 and TRBJ2-7; D might be TRBD1 (5 bases). Germline assignment: CDR1 MDHEN and CDR2 SYDVKM. The V and J ends lost 3 bases and 3 bases respectively, with 12 bases between them. This CDR3 has 14 residues. The CDR3 here is CASSFWSGHYEQYF. DNA of the CDR3: TGTGCCAGCAGTTTTTGGTCAGGGCACTACGAGCAGTACTTC.

This chain uses TRBV5-6 with TRBJ1-1, with D possibly matching TRBD1 (5 bases). The CDR3 length is 13 residues. V shed 0 bases and J shed 11 bases, with 14 bases lying between them. Per the germline V gene, CDR1 is SGHDT and CDR2 is YYEEEE. CDR3 residues: CASSLGGGAMAFF. As DNA, the CDR3 is TGTGCCAGCAGCTTGGGAGGTGGGGCGATGGCTTTCTTT. Variable domain in full (rest from reference TRBV5-6 and TRBJ1-1): DAGVTQSPTHLIKTRGQQVTLRCSPKSGHDTVSWYQQALGQGPQFIFQYYEEEERQRGNFPDRFSGHQFPNYSSELNVNALLLGDSALYLCASSLGGGAMAFFGQGTRLTVV.

This chain connects TRBV9 to TRBJ1-2, with 12 bases that match TRBD1. The CDR3 has 16 amino acids. Germline CDR1 reads SGDLS; CDR2 reads YYNGEE. Losses at the gene ends were 1 base for V and 6 bases for J; bases not matched to a gene: 7. The CDR3 sequence: CASSVRGDRGPDGYTF. The DNA of the CDR3 is TGTGCCAGCAGCGTAAGGGGGGACAGGGGGCCTGATGGCTACACCTTC.

This chain uses TRBV19 with TRBJ1-5; 9 bases line up with TRBD1. The germline V gene has CDR1 LNHDA and CDR2 SQIVND (reference sequence). Trimming at V came to 4 bases and at J to 7 bases, leaving 14 bases not matched to a gene. The CDR3 contains 17 residues. DNA for the CDR3: TGTGCCAGTAGTACCGCACCGGGACAGGGTATCGGGCAGCCCCAGCATTTT. Translation gives CASSTAPGQGIGQPQHF.

The rearrangement uses TRBV6-5 and TRBJ1-5; 8 positions agree with TRBD1. Per the germline V gene, CDR1 is MNHEY and CDR2 is SVGAGI. This CDR3 spans 15 amino acids. After removal of 6 bases from V and 0 bases from J, the junction contained 4 bases not matched to a gene. The DNA of the CDR3 is TGTGCCAGCAGCCCGGGACAGGATAGCAATCAGCCCCAGCATTTT. Its protein product is CASSPGQDSNQPQHF.

The chain combines TRBV28 with TRBJ1-1; 8 bases map to TRBD1. The CDR3 is 15 residues long. Germline CDR1 and CDR2: MDHEN and SYDVKM. Trimming removed 5 bases from V and 4 bases from J; junction bases left unmatched: 9. The CDR3 region is CASSPSTGAGTEAFF. The CDR3 nucleotides read TGTGCCAGCAGTCCCTCGACAGGGGCGGGCACTGAAGCTTTCTTT.

The chain joins TRBV18 to TRBJ1-2; tentatively, D is TRBD1 (5 bases). The germline V gene has CDR1 KGHSH and CDR2 LQKENI. The V end was cut by 3 bases, the J end by 6 bases, with 11 bases between. This CDR3 region has 13 residues. CDR3: CASSPQGGDGYTF. CDR3 sequence (DNA): TGTGCCAGCTCACCCCAGGGCGGCGATGGCTACACCTTC.

The V and J genes are TRBV7-2 and TRBJ2-7; 7 bases match TRBD1. This CDR3 has 14 amino acids. Germline lookup yields CDR1 SGHTA and CDR2 FQGNSA. The junction had 5 bases not matched to a gene; V was cut back by 1 base and J by 5 bases. The CDR3 is CASSLEGGPDEQYF. As DNA, the CDR3 is TGTGCCAGCAGCTTAGAAGGGGGCCCCGACGAGCAGTACTTC.

This clone has only one observation. V is TRBV4-1 and J is TRBJ2-7; TRBD1 agrees at 9 bases. The junction had 3 bases not matched to a gene; V was cut back by 0 bases and J by 3 bases. Germline CDR1 reads MGHRA; CDR2 reads YSYEKL. This CDR3 has 15 residues. In DNA form, the CDR3 reads TGCGCCAGCAGCCAAGAGGAGACAGGGGGCTACGAGCAGTACTTC. Translation: CASSQEETGGYEQYF.

This chain connects TRBV18 to TRBJ2-7; D is perhaps TRBD1 (6 bases). Trimming stripped 3 bases from V and 2 bases from J, with 14 bases between. CDR1 KGHSH and CDR2 LQKENI come from the germline V gene. This CDR3 spans 15 amino acids. CDR3 in amino acids: CASSPLTGSAYEQYF. DNA for the CDR3: TGTGCCAGCTCACCCCTTACAGGGAGCGCCTACGAGCAGTACTTC.

This chain links TRBV4-1 with TRBJ2-2; 8 nucleotides match TRBD1. The ends lost 3 bases at V and 2 bases at J; junction bases unmatched: 8. This CDR3 is built from 17 residues. Germline V gene sequence: CDR1 MGHRA, CDR2 YSYEKL. CDR3 bases: TGCGCCAGCAGCCAGGGTCCCGGACAGGGAAACACCGGGGAGCTGTTTTTT. As protein: CASSQGPGQGNTGELFF.